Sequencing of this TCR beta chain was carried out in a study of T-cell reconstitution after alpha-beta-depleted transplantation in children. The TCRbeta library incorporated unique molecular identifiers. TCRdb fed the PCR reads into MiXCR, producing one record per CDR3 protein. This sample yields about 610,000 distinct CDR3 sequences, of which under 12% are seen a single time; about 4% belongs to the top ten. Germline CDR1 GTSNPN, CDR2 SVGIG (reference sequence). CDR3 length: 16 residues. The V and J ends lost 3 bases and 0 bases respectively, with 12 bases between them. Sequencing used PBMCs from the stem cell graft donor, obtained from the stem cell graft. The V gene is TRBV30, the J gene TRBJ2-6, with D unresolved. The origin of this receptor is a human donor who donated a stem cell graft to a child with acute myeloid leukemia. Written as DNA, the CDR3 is TGTGCCTGGAGGGCCCAGACACACTCTGGGGCCAACGTCCTGACTTTC. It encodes CAWRAQTHSGANVLTF.